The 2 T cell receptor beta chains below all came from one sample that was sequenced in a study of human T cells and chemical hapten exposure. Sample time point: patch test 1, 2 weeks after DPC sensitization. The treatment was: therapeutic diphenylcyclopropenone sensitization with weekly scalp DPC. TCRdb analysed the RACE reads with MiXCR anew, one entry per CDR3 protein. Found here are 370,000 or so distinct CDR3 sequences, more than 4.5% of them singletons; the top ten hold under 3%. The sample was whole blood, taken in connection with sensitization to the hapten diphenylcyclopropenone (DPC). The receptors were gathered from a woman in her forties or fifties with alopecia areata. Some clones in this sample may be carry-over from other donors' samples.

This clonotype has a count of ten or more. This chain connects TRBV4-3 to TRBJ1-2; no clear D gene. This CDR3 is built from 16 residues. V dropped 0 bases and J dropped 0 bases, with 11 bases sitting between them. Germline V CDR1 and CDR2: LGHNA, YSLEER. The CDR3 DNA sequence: TGCGCCAGCAGCCAAGAAGTCGCCTACTCTAACTATGGCTACACCTTC. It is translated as CASSQEVAYSNYGYTF.

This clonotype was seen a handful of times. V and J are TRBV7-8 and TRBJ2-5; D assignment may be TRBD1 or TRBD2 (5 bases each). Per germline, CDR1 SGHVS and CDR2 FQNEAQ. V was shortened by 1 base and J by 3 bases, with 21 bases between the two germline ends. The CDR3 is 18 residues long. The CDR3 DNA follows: TGTGCCAGCAGCTTAGTATTGCTTTCCCCTGGGGGTAAAGAGACCCAGTACTTC. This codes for CASSLVLLSPGGKETQYF. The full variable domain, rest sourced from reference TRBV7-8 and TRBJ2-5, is GAGVSQSPRYKVAKRGQDVALRCDPISGHVSLFWYQQALGQGPEFLTYFQNEAQLDKSGLPSDRFFAERPEGSVSTLKIQRTQQEDSAVYLCASSLVLLSPGGKETQYFGPGTRLLVL.